The clone carrying this T cell receptor beta chain was seen once. Its antigen is not identified. TCRdb's copy holds only in-frame clones and misses some; the assay was immunoSEQ multiplex PCR. This table has 250,000 to 350,000 clones, around 69% appearing once. The sample comes from a study of cytotoxic CD8 clonotypes in ibrutinib-treated CLL. Study-wide results and limits: Stable or contracted on treatment, public clonotypes were also uncommon. Baseline clonality, above age-matched healthy donor levels, tracked circulating CD8+ T-cell counts.

Frozen PBMC stocks contributed around 2 micrograms of genomic DNA to the TCR beta libraries. The CDR3 totals 14 residues. V was pared by 0 bases and J by 2 bases, with 8 bases between. Germline V gene lookup returns CDR1 KGHSH and CDR2 LQKENI. This material consisted of PBMCs, taken at disease progression, from a patient treated with ibrutinib. The clonotype was recovered from a human donor with chronic lymphocytic leukemia. V usage is TRBV18 and J usage is TRBJ2-7; D possibly corresponds to TRBD1 (5 bases). DNA for the CDR3: TGTGCCAGCTCACCACCGGACAAGACCTACGAGCAGTACTTC. Amino acid sequence: CASSPPDKTYEQYF.